These T cell receptor beta chains were read from a single sample in a study of regulatory dendritic cells for organ transplantation. Repertoires were generated with immunoSEQ multiplex PCR, while TCRdb's copy carries only in-frame clones and drops some. This table has 25,000 to 30,000 clones, approximately 77% appearing once. The sample comprised naive CD8+ T cells from blood. These receptors were taken from a human donor in good health. Both conserved end residues are part of each CDR3. The D gene is left open where the match is weak. Not every row has a clone size; where given, it reads once, few, many or a size class.

TRBJ2-2	TRBV4-1	.	.	CASSQEPGGARTGELFF	TGCGCCAGCAGCCAAGAACCTGGGGGGGCCCGAACCGGGGAGCTGTTTTTT
TRBJ2-5	TRBV4-3	TRBD2	.	CASSQGGGLGTQYF	TGCGCCAGCAGCCAAGGCGGGGGGCTGGGGACCCAGTACTTC
TRBJ1-2	TRBV27	TRBD1	few	CASRAIKGQIYGYTF	TGTGCCAGCAGAGCCATAAAGGGACAGATATATGGCTACACCTTC
TRBJ1-2	TRBV11-2	.	.	CASSLSSGMGYGYTF	TGTGCCAGCAGCTTATCGTCCGGGATGGGGTATGGCTACACCTTC
TRBJ2-5	TRBV5-4	.	.	CASSSDSPQETQYF	TGTGCCAGCAGCTCGGATAGCCCCCAAGAGACCCAGTACTTC
TRBJ2-1	TRBV4-1	TRBD1	.	CASSPELRDRDNIEQFF	TGCGCCAGCAGCCCCGAACTCCGGGACAGGGACAACATTGAGCAGTTCTTC
TRBJ2-2	TRBV5-6	TRBD2	.	CASTGGAGTGELFF	TGTGCCAGCACCGGGGGGGCGGGGACCGGGGAGCTGTTTTTT
TRBJ1-5	TRBV4-3	.	.	CASSQDRGSNQPQHF	TGCGCCAGCAGCCAAGACAGGGGCAGCAATCAGCCCCAGCATTTT
TRBJ1-2	TRBV27	TRBD1	.	CASKTGGHGYTF	TGTGCCAGCAAGACAGGGGGGCATGGCTACACCTTC
TRBJ1-5	TRBV4-1	.	.	CASSQVLTGRYQPQHF	TGCGCCAGCAGCCAAGTCCTGACAGGCCGATATCAGCCCCAGCATTTT
TRBJ2-3	TRBV27	TRBD1	.	CASRTGGSTDTQYF	TGTGCCAGCAGGACAGGGGGCTCCACAGATACGCAGTATTTT
TRBJ1-6	TRBV6-5	.	.	CASSPGRSYNSPLHF	TGTGCCAGCAGTCCAGGGCGCTCCTATAATTCACCCCTCCACTTT
TRBJ2-7	TRBV5-1	TRBD1	.	CASRDRGLPTHEQYF	TGCGCCAGCAGAGACAGGGGACTCCCCACCCACGAGCAGTACTTC
TRBJ2-7	TRBV4-3	.	.	CASSQFQGGEQYF	TGCGCCAGCAGCCAATTCCAGGGCGGCGAGCAGTACTTC
TRBJ2-1	TRBV4-1	TRBD1	once	CASSQDQGPRDSFAEQFF	TGCGCCAGCAGCCAAGATCAGGGGCCCAGGGACAGCTTCGCTGAGCAGTTCTTC
TRBJ2-5	TRBV25-1	.	.	CASSEWNATGSQYF	TGTGCCAGCAGTGAATGGAATGCGACTGGGTCCCAGTACTTC
TRBJ2-1	TRBV13	TRBD2	.	CASSSRGSSGDSLPSSYNEQFF	TGTGCCAGCAGCTCCCGGGGGAGTAGCGGGGACTCCTTGCCGAGCTCCTACAATGAGCAGTTCTTC
TRBJ2-1	TRBV7-2	.	.	CASSLNSGANNEQFF	TGTGCCAGCAGCTTAAATAGCGGAGCGAACAATGAGCAGTTCTTC
TRBJ1-6	TRBV18	.	.	CASSPRGGDNSPLHF	TGTGCCAGCTCACCACGGGGAGGGGATAATTCACCCCTCCACTTT
TRBJ2-1	TRBV27	.	.	CASSTLADSYNEQFF	TGTGCCAGCAGTACCTTAGCGGACTCCTACAATGAGCAGTTCTTC
TRBJ1-1	TRBV27	.	.	CASSLMYRTEAFF	TGTGCCAGCAGTTTGATGTACAGGACTGAAGCTTTCTTT
TRBJ1-4	TRBV5-5	TRBD1	.	CASSPGTGTFATNEKLFF	TGTGCCAGCAGCCCCGGGACAGGGACGTTTGCAACTAATGAAAAACTGTTTTTT
TRBJ1-1	TRBV4-1	.	.	CASSQGPGSAEAFF	TGCGCCAGCAGCCAAGGTCCCGGGAGCGCTGAAGCTTTCTTT
TRBJ2-5	TRBV7-9	.	.	CASTPPEGPKTQYF	TGTGCCAGCACCCCCCCGGAGGGGCCGAAGACCCAGTACTTC
TRBJ1-2	TRBV7-3	TRBD1	.	CASSPGTGGDGYTF	TGTGCCAGCAGCCCAGGGACAGGGGGCGATGGCTACACCTTC
TRBJ2-1	TRBV10-3	TRBD2	.	CAITASGASEQFF	TGTGCCATCACGGCTAGCGGGGCCAGTGAGCAGTTCTTC
TRBJ1-2	TRBV13	.	.	CASSFVGASSNYGYTF	TGTGCCAGCAGCTTCGTGGGGGCCTCCTCAAACTATGGCTACACCTTC
TRBJ1-1	TRBV25-1	.	.	CASSEWEGESAEAFF	TGTGCCAGCAGTGAATGGGAGGGGGAGAGCGCTGAAGCTTTCTTT
TRBJ1-6	TRBV6-4	TRBD1	.	CASSVGQGLSNSPLHF	TGTGCCAGCAGTGTGGGACAGGGGTTGAGTAATTCACCCCTCCACTTT